A selection of T cell receptor beta chains follows, all from one sample in a study of blood T cell repertoires in COVID-19. This table comes from immunoSEQ multiplex PCR, and its TCRdb copy is limited to in-frame clones, with some not included. The sample shows about 69,000 clones, about 91% of them seen only once. The sequenced material came from peripheral blood. The receptors derive from a woman between 50 and 59 years old with active COVID-19. CDR3s include the opening cysteine and the closing phenylalanine or tryptophan. The D gene is left open where the match is weak. Expanded clones get a size class; other rows say once, few or many, or leave the size out.

V gene	D gene	clone size	J gene	CDR3 protein	CDR3 DNA
TRBV11-2	-	-	TRBJ2-3	CASSLDRRPRGTDTQYF	TGTGCCAGCAGCTTAGATAGGAGACCCAGAGGCACAGATACGCAGTATTTT
TRBV27	TRBD1	-	TRBJ1-5	CASSTRTGVSSQPQHF	TGTGCCAGCAGTACCCGGACAGGAGTTAGCAGTCAGCCCCAGCATTTT
TRBV14	-	-	TRBJ2-5	CASRPHQGFDQETQYF	TGTGCCAGCAGGCCTCACCAGGGGTTTGACCAAGAGACCCAGTACTTC
TRBV27	-	-	TRBJ2-3	CASSSDIPTDTQYF	TGTGCCAGCAGTTCCGACATCCCCACAGATACGCAGTATTTT
TRBV5-6	TRBD1	-	TRBJ2-2	CASRGQGLHTGELFF	TGTGCCAGCAGGGGACAGGGACTTCACACCGGGGAGCTGTTTTTT
TRBV5-6	TRBD1	once	TRBJ1-1	CASSRGTGGITEAFF	TGTGCCAGCAGCCGGGGGACAGGGGGTATCACTGAAGCTTTCTTT
TRBV7-9	TRBD1	once	TRBJ1-2	CASSLGYRTGADYGYTF	TGTGCCAGCAGCTTAGGATATCGGACAGGGGCTGACTATGGCTACACCTTC
TRBV7-9	-	once	TRBJ2-5	CASRHNREETQYF	TGTGCCAGCAGACACAACCGGGAAGAGACCCAGTACTTC
TRBV7-2	TRBD2	-	TRBJ2-7	CASSLHAGGSYEQYF	TGTGCCAGCAGCCTCCATGCGGGAGGGTCCTACGAGCAGTACTTC
TRBV27	TRBD1	-	TRBJ1-6	CASSSDRGRKDSPLHF	TGTGCCAGCAGTTCGGACAGGGGGCGCAAAGATTCACCCCTCCACTTT
TRBV4-1	TRBD2	-	TRBJ2-1	CASSQGGTSGRKNEQFF	TGCGCCAGCAGCCAGGGCGGGACTAGCGGGAGAAAAAATGAGCAGTTCTTC
TRBV14	TRBD2	-	TRBJ2-3	CASSQVTSGRIDTQYF	TGTGCCAGCAGCCAAGTCACTAGCGGGAGGATAGATACGCAGTATTTT
TRBV29-1	-	-	TRBJ1-1	CSVDARGTEAFF	TGCAGCGTTGACGCTCGAGGAACTGAAGCTTTCTTT
TRBV19	-	-	TRBJ1-4	CASSKASGNEKLFF	TGTGCCAGTAGTAAGGCATCAGGGAATGAAAAACTGTTTTTT
TRBV19	TRBD1	-	TRBJ1-5	CASSRQGGGNQPQHF	TGTGCCAGTAGTCGACAGGGCGGCGGCAATCAGCCCCAGCATTTT
TRBV7-8	-	-	TRBJ2-7	CASSFEGGEQYF	TGTGCCAGCAGCTTTGAGGGGGGGGAGCAGTACTTC
TRBV28	TRBD1	-	TRBJ1-6	CASSSPGQGISSYNSPLHF	TGTGCCAGCAGTTCCCCGGGACAGGGAATTAGCTCCTATAATTCACCCCTCCACTTT
TRBV9	TRBD1	-	TRBJ1-6	CASAGQGNNSPLHF	TGTGCCAGTGCAGGACAGGGCAATAATTCACCCCTCCACTTT
TRBV10-2	-	-	TRBJ1-2	CASSESGWRGYTF	TGCGCCAGCAGTGAGTCAGGGTGGAGGGGCTACACCTTC
TRBV11-1	TRBD1	-	TRBJ1-2	CASSPDRGQYGYTF	TGTGCCAGCAGCCCCGACAGGGGTCAATATGGCTACACCTTC
TRBV9	-	-	TRBJ1-4	CASSTKPTGNEKLFF	TGTGCCAGCAGCACCAAGCCAACAGGGAATGAAAAACTGTTTTTT
TRBV5-1	TRBD1	-	TRBJ1-3	CASSRTGFGNTIYF	TGCGCCAGCAGCCGGACAGGGTTCGGAAACACCATATATTTT
TRBV4-1	-	-	TRBJ1-5	CASSHPGSNQPQHF	TGCGCCAGCAGCCACCCGGGGAGCAATCAGCCCCAGCATTTT